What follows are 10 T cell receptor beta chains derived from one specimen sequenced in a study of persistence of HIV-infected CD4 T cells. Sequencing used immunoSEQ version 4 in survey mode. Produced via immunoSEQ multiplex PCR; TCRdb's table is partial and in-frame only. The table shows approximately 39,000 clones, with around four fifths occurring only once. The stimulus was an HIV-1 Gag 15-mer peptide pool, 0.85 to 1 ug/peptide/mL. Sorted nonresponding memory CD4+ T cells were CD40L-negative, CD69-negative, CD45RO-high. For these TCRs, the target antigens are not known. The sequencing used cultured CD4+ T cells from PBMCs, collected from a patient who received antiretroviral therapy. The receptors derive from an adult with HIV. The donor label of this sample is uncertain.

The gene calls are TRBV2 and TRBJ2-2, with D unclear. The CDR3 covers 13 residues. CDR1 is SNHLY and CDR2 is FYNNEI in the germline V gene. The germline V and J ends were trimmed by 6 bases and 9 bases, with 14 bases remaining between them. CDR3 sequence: CASSPREARELFF. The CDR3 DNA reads TGTGCCAGCAGCCCTCGAGAAGCGCGGGAGCTGTTTTTT.

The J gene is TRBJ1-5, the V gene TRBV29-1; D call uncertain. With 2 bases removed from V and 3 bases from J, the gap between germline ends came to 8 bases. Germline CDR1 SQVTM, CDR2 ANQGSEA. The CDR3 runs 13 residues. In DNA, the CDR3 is TGCAGCGTTGAAACGGCAGTCAATCAGCCCCAGCATTTT. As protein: CSVETAVNQPQHF.

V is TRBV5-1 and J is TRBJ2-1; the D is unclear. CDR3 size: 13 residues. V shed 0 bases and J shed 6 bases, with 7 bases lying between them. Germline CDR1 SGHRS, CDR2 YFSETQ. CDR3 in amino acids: CASSLDGFNEQFF. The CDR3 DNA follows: TGCGCCAGCAGCTTGGACGGTTTCAATGAGCAGTTCTTC.

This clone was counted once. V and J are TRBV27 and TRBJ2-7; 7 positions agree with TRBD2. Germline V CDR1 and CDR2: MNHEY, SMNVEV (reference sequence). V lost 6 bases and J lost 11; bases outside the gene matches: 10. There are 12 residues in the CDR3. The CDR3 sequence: CASRYLAGEEYF. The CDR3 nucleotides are TGTGCCAGCAGATACCTCGCGGGAGAGGAGTACTTC.

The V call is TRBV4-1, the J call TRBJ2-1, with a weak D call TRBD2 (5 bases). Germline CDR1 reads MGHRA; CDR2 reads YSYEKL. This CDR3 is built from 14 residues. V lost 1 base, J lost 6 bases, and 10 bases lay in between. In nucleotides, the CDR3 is TGCGCCAGCAGCCAAGGAGGCGGGTCCAATGAGCAGTTCTTC. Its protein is CASSQGGGSNEQFF.

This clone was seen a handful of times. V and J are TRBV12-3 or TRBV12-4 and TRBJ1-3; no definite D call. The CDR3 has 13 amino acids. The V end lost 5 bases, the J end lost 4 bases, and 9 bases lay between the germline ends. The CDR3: CASSHGRGNTIYF. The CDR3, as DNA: TGTGCCAGCAGTCACGGGAGGGGAAACACCATATATTTT.

The CDR3 DNA reads TGCGCCAGCAGCTTGGATCCGGGACAGGGGGCTAGGGATGAGCAGTTCTTC. Encoded protein: CASSLDPGQGARDEQFF. The rearrangement links TRBV5-1 to TRBJ2-1; 12 bases line up with TRBD1. Germline lookup yields CDR1 SGHRS and CDR2 YFSETQ. V shed 0 bases, J shed 8 bases, and the junction held 9 bases outside the gene matches. The CDR3 spans 17 residues.

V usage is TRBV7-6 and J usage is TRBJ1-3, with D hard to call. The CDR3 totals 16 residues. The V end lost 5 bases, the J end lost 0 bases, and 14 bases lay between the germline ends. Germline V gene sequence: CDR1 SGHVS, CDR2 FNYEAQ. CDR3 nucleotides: TGTGCCAGCAGCCCGGCCCCGGCCAACTCTGGAAACACCATATATTTT. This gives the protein CASSPAPANSGNTIYF.

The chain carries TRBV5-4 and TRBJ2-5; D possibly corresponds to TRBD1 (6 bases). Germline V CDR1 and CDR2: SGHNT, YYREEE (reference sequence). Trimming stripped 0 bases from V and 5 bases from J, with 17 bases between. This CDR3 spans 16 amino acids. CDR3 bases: TGTGCCAGCAGCTTGGCCCAGGGGCTTCTGGGGGAGACCCAGTACTTC. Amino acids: CASSLAQGLLGETQYF.

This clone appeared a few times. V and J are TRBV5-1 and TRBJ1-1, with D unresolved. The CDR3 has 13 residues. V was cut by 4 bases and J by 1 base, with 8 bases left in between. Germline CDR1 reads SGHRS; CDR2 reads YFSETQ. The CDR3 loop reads CASSEGTNTEAFF. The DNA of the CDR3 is TGCGCCAGCAGCGAAGGCACGAACACTGAAGCTTTCTTT.